One and the same sample provided the 5 T cell receptor beta chains below, sequenced in a study of technical replicates of blood from a few donors. The method was immunoSEQ multiplex PCR; TCRdb's version includes in-frame clones alone and lacks a portion of them. The data show approximately 94,000 clones, almost 97% seen once. Sequencing input: T cells isolated from PBMCs. These receptors were collected from a human donor in good health.

In nucleotides, the CDR3 is TGTGCCAGCAGTTACGCGGGACAGGGTAATGACAAAGCTTTCTTT. It codes for CASSYAGQGNDKAFF. The V and J genes are TRBV6-6 and TRBJ1-1, with TRBD1 matching 9 bases. CDR1 and CDR2 from the germline V gene are MNHNY and SVGAGI (reference sequence). The CDR3 totals 15 residues. The ends lost 2 bases at V and 9 bases at J; junction bases unmatched: 10.

The chain carries TRBV5-5 and TRBJ1-5; 12 nucleotides line up with TRBD1. V shed 4 bases and J 8 bases; nucleotides not matched to a gene: 10. The germline gives CDR1 SGHKS, CDR2 YYEKEE (reference sequence). This CDR3 comprises 16 residues. The CDR3 loop is CASSILWGQGAKPQHF. The CDR3 bases are TGTGCCAGCAGCATCTTGTGGGGACAGGGGGCTAAGCCCCAGCATTTT.

The J gene is TRBJ2-1, the V gene TRBV7-2; D call uncertain. V was pared by 3 bases and J by 0 bases, with 18 bases between. Per the germline V gene, CDR1 is SGHTA and CDR2 is FQGNSA. The CDR3 loop spans 18 amino acids. CDR3 nucleotides: TGTGCCAGCAGCTTGGCGGCACTACGACTTAGCTCCTACAATGAGCAGTTCTTC. It specifies CASSLAALRLSSYNEQFF.

The chain uses TRBV4-1 and TRBJ1-2; D perhaps matches TRBD1 (5 bases). CDR3 size: 15 residues. Per the germline V gene, CDR1 is MGHRA and CDR2 is YSYEKL. V shed 0 bases and J shed 8 bases, with 16 bases lying between them. The CDR3 region has the DNA TGCGCCAGCAGCCAAGACCGAGTAGGGGCGGGAGGCTACACCTTC. This codes for CASSQDRVGAGGYTF.

The genes are TRBV6-6 and TRBJ1-4; D ambiguous. V was shortened by 2 bases and J by 0 bases, with 7 bases between the two germline ends. CDR1 is MNHNY and CDR2 is SVGAGI in the germline V gene (reference sequence). This CDR3 is 15 amino acids long. CDR3 sequence: CASSYDGATNEKLFF. CDR3 bases: TGTGCCAGCAGTTACGACGGAGCAACTAATGAAAAACTGTTTTTT.